Listed below are T cell receptor beta chains from one sample, sequenced in a study of cytomegalovirus exposure and HLA in healthy donors. Profiled with immunoSEQ multiplex PCR; TCRdb holds only in-frame clones, not every one. The table has approximately 160,000 clones, roughly nine tenths seen once. The source material was PBMCs. Receptors originate from a man between 18 and 29 years old in good health and CMV-seropositive. CDR3s include the opening cysteine and the closing phenylalanine or tryptophan. The D gene is left open where the match is weak. Rows may omit the clone size; those that give it use once, few, many or a size class.

>.|TRBJ2-5|TRBV7-9|.
TGTGCCAGCGGCCCCCGGGACACCGTTCTTCAAGAGACCCAGTACTTC
CASGPRDTVLQETQYF
>.|TRBJ2-1|TRBV6-6|TRBD2
TGTGCCAGCAGAAACGAAATAGCGGGAGAGCAGTTCTTC
CASRNEIAGEQFF
>.|TRBJ1-1|TRBV19|.
TGTGCCAGTACCTTTTACACTGAAGCTTTCTTT
CASTFYTEAFF
>.|TRBJ1-2|TRBV19|.
TGTGCCAGCCTGAGGAGAGGGGGGGGCGCGAACTATGGCTACACCTTC
CASLRRGGGANYGYTF
>.|TRBJ2-7|TRBV13|TRBD2
TGTGCCAGCAGCTCCGGACTAGCGGGAGCCCCCTACGAGCAGTACTTC
CASSSGLAGAPYEQYF
>.|TRBJ1-5|TRBV4-1|TRBD1
TGCGCCAGCAGCCAAGCCGGTGGACAGGGGGCTAATCAGCCCCAGCATTTT
CASSQAGGQGANQPQHF
>once|TRBJ2-3|TRBV30|.
TGTGCCTGGCAGGGTGTTCTGAGCACAGATACGCAGTATTTT
CAWQGVLSTDTQYF
>.|TRBJ2-1|TRBV2|.
TGTGCCAGCACCGACACCTCCTACAATGAGCAGTTCTTC
CASTDTSYNEQFF
>.|TRBJ2-7|TRBV28|.
TGTGCCAGCAGTTTATGGGACAAGTACGAGCAGTACTTC
CASSLWDKYEQYF
>.|TRBJ2-7|TRBV18|.
TGTGCCAGCTCACCAGCGGCAGGGGATTTAAACGAGCAGTACTTC
CASSPAAGDLNEQYF
>once|TRBJ2-7|TRBV5-1|TRBD1
TGCGCCAGCAGCTTGGGGACAGGGGGTTTGGACGAGCAGTACTTC
CASSLGTGGLDEQYF
>.|TRBJ2-7|TRBV5-1|TRBD2
TGCGCCAGCAGCTTGGTATTAGCGGGAGTTCCAAAGGTGGAGCAGTACTTC
CASSLVLAGVPKVEQYF
>.|TRBJ2-3|TRBV2|TRBD1
TGTGCCAGCAGTGAGGGGGAGACAGGGCCTAGCACAGATACGCAGTATTTT
CASSEGETGPSTDTQYF
>once|TRBJ2-7|TRBV5-4|TRBD2
TGTGCCAGCAGCTTGGGGCCAGCGGGAGGGCCCAAAAGATCCTACGAGCAGTACTTC
CASSLGPAGGPKRSYEQYF
>.|TRBJ1-2|TRBV29-1|TRBD1
TGCAGCGTTGATCTCTCCGACTCGACCGGCCAGGGGGCAAGTTCTGCTTATGGCTACACCTTC
CSVDLSDSTGQGASSAYGYTF
>.|TRBJ2-2|TRBV15|.
TGTGCCACCAGCAGACGAGTGGGACTCCTCAACACCGGGGAGCTGTTTTTT
CATSRRVGLLNTGELFF
>.|TRBJ2-1|TRBV9|TRBD2
TGTGCCAGCAGCGCCCATGGGACTAGCGGGAGCGGTGAGCAGTTCTTC
CASSAHGTSGSGEQFF
>.|TRBJ2-1|TRBV7-9|.
TGTGCCAGCAGCTTAGCTGCGGAAGCCTCCTACAATGAGCAGTTCTTC
CASSLAAEASYNEQFF
>.|TRBJ2-1|TRBV7-9|TRBD2
TGTGCCAGCAGCTCGGGACTAGCGGTACCTTCAAACGGCAATGAGCAGTTCTTC
CASSSGLAVPSNGNEQFF
>.|TRBJ2-3|TRBV7-7|TRBD2
TGTGCTAGCAGCATGGGGGGGGGCACAGATACGCAGTATTTT
CASSMGGGTDTQYF
>.|TRBJ2-7|TRBV9|.
TGTGCCAGCAGCGTAGGACCCAGACTAGGAACCGAGCAGTACTTC
CASSVGPRLGTEQYF
>.|TRBJ1-5|TRBV4-2|.
TGTGCCAGCAGCAACAGAAATAGCAATCAGCCCCAGCATTTT
CASSNRNSNQPQHF
>.|TRBJ2-7|TRBV15|TRBD2
TGTGCCACCAGCAGAAACTTAGCGGGATCAATTCCCGGGTACGAGCAGTACTTC
CATSRNLAGSIPGYEQYF
>.|TRBJ2-3|TRBV29-1|.
TGCAGCGCATTAAAAGGGGCCCATGCGCGGCACACAGATACGCAGTATTTT
CSALKGAHARHTDTQYF
>.|TRBJ2-7|TRBV4-2|TRBD2
TGTGCCAGCAGCCAAGATTTGTTGGCTAGCGGGAGGGCCTACGAGCAGTACTTC
CASSQDLLASGRAYEQYF
>.|TRBJ2-7|TRBV5-1|.
TGCGCCAGCAGCTTGGAGGGCGGGTCCGTCTCCTACGAGCAGTACTTC
CASSLEGGSVSYEQYF
>.|TRBJ1-5|TRBV7-8|.
TGTGCCAGCAGCCCTCAGGGGCCTGATAGCAATCAGCCCCAGCATTTT
CASSPQGPDSNQPQHF
>.|TRBJ2-1|TRBV9|TRBD2
TGTGCCAGCGCTAGCGGGAGGGCATCCTACAATGAGCAGTTCTTC
CASASGRASYNEQFF
>once|TRBJ2-1|TRBV19|TRBD1
TGTGCCAGTAATCACAGGGGGCGTAACAATGAGCAGTTCTTC
CASNHRGRNNEQFF
>.|TRBJ1-2|TRBV18|TRBD1
TGTGCCAGCTCACCAGTAGTGACAGGGCCATCGACTAACTATGGCTACACCTTC
CASSPVVTGPSTNYGYTF
>once|TRBJ2-7|TRBV6-1|TRBD1
TGTGCCAGCAGTGCGGACAGGAAAAAGGACGAGCAGTACTTC
CASSADRKKDEQYF
>.|TRBJ2-7|TRBV6-6|.
TGTGCCAGCAGTTACTACAGCTCCTACGAGCAGTACTTC
CASSYYSSYEQYF
>.|TRBJ1-2|TRBV29-1|.
TGCAGCGGCACAGGGATCTACGGCTACACCTTC
CSGTGIYGYTF
>.|TRBJ2-3|TRBV21-1|.
TGTGCCAGCAGCAAAATGGGCCCCCCGATGGATACGCAGTATTTT
CASSKMGPPMDTQYF
>.|TRBJ2-7|TRBV5-6|.
TGTGCCAGCAGCTTGAGGGGGAGCTACTACGAGCAGTACTTC
CASSLRGSYYEQYF
>.|TRBJ2-1|TRBV19|.
TGTGCCAGTAGTATAATAGGAGGAGACACGAGCTCCTACAATGAGCAGTTCTTC
CASSIIGGDTSSYNEQFF
>.|TRBJ2-1|TRBV5-1|.
TGCGCCAGCAAGTTGAGCCAGGGCTTCAACAATGAGCAGTTCTTC
CASKLSQGFNNEQFF
>.|TRBJ2-7|TRBV6-6|.
TGTGCCAGCAGTGACCGGGCCTACGAGCAGTACTTC
CASSDRAYEQYF
>.|TRBJ2-5|TRBV5-8|.
TGTGCCAGCAGCAGCAGACAGTCACAAGAGACCCAGTACTTC
CASSSRQSQETQYF
>.|TRBJ2-2|TRBV18|TRBD1
TGTGCCAGCTCACCACCGATCATTGGGACAGCGGCCGGGGAGCTGTTTTTT
CASSPPIIGTAAGELFF
>.|TRBJ2-4|TRBV5-1|.
TGCGCCAGCAGCTTAGGGGGCGGGGGGTCGCCCATTCAGTACTTC
CASSLGGGGSPIQYF